The 19 T cell receptor beta chains listed next were all sequenced from one sample in a study of CXCR3-negative and CXCR3-positive naive CD8 T cells. UMI-labeled 5' RACE yielded the TRB cDNA libraries. TCRdb derives one entry per CDR3 protein from the 5' RACE reads, leaving out DNA. This sample's table reports about 3,400 distinct CDR3 sequences. The sample was naive CXCR3- CD8+ T cells from blood. Sample subset: CD45RO-CCR7+CD27+CD95- naive CD8+ T cells lacking CXCR3 (TNR3-). The receptors stem from a human donor in good health. Some clones in this sample may be carry-over from other donors' samples.

Its frequency marks this clonotype as medium-sized (0.01 to 0.1%). The genes are TRBV4-3 and TRBJ2-2; TCRdb returns TRBD1, unconfirmable since there is no DNA. CDR1 and CDR2 (germline): LGHNA, YSLEER. The CDR3 is 18 amino acids. Here the CDR3 reads CASSQDHRQGRRTGELFF.

Judged by frequency, this clonotype is medium-sized. The chain recombines TRBV20-1 with TRBJ2-7. This CDR3 is built from 13 residues. Germline V gene sequence: CDR1 DFQATT, CDR2 SNEGSKA (reference sequence). The CDR3 region is CSARETNAYEQYF.

In terms of frequency, this clonotype is medium-sized. The gene calls are TRBV27 and TRBJ2-1; TCRdb returns TRBD2, unconfirmable since there is no DNA. This CDR3 region has 13 residues. Germline-derived CDR1 and CDR2 are MNHEY and SMNVEV (reference sequence). This CDR3 is CASRGTSVNEQFF.

This chain links TRBV29-1 with TRBJ2-7; as DNA is missing, the TRBD1 call by TCRdb cannot be tested. The CDR3 spans 15 residues. CDR1 and CDR2 (germline): SQVTM, ANQGSEA. The CDR3 loop is CSVAHAGQSPYEQYF.

The J gene is TRBJ2-1, the V gene TRBV29-1; TCRdb's D call, TRBD1, is unchecked because there is no DNA. Per germline, CDR1 SQVTM and CDR2 ANQGSEA. The CDR3 has 11 residues. CDR3 in amino acids: CSVLQGYEQFF.

The chain employs TRBV29-1 and TRBJ2-7; TCRdb reports TRBD1, a call that lacks DNA to check it against. Germline assignment: CDR1 SQVTM and CDR2 ANQGSEA. CDR3 size: 17 residues. CDR3 sequence reads: CSVGSTGSGTALYEQYF.

This clonotype is called medium-sized based on its frequency. The chain is built from TRBV4-1 and TRBJ2-3; the D call of TRBD2 rests on TCRdb alone, since no DNA is present to check it. The germline V gene encodes CDR1 MGHRA and CDR2 YSYEKL. CDR3 length equals 15 residues. The CDR3 here is CASSQVSGRSDTQYF.

J is TRBJ2-1 and V is TRBV15; TCRdb reports TRBD2, a call that lacks DNA to check it against. CDR1 and CDR2 from the germline V gene are LNHNV and YYDKDF (reference sequence). There are 16 residues in the CDR3. The CDR3 reads CATSRDPSGSPNEQFF.

Measured by frequency, this clonotype is medium-sized. The rearrangement links TRBV6-5 to TRBJ2-3; TCRdb indicates TRBD1, and absent DNA this call remains unverified. The CDR3 length is 13 residues. The germline CDR1 and CDR2 sequences are MNHEY and SVGAGI. The CDR3: CASRTQGPDTQYF.

The chain has TRBV20-1 and TRBJ2-3; the D gene TCRdb calls, TRBD1, cannot be checked with no DNA. This CDR3 spans 15 amino acids. CDR1 and CDR2 from the germline V gene are DFQATT and SNEGSKA (reference sequence). The CDR3 here is CSARGTAHSTDTQYF.

Measured by frequency, this clonotype is medium-sized (0.01 to 0.1%). CDR3 sequence: CASSSYGGANEQFF. The chain employs TRBV5-1 and TRBJ2-1; TCRdb selects TRBD1, and the lack of DNA leaves this call unchecked. There are 14 residues in the CDR3. Per germline, CDR1 SGHRS and CDR2 YFSETQ.

This clonotype ranks as medium-sized in terms of frequency. This sequence joins TRBV29-1 and TRBJ2-3; TCRdb picks TRBD1, but there is no DNA to check that call. Germline V gene lookup returns CDR1 SQVTM and CDR2 ANQGSEA. This CDR3 has 13 amino acids. CDR3 sequence: CSVVSGGIDTQYF.

The chain combines TRBV4-1 with TRBJ1-1; TCRdb reports TRBD1, a call that lacks DNA to check it against. Germline lookup yields CDR1 MGHRA and CDR2 YSYEKL. CDR3 length equals 15 residues. The chain's CDR3 is CASSQSGPLGTEAFF.

According to its frequency, this clonotype is medium-sized. The chain carries TRBV7-6 and TRBJ1-6; TCRdb outputs TRBD1, but without DNA this stays unchecked. Germline V lookup: CDR1 SGHVS, CDR2 FNYEAQ. The CDR3 consists of 15 residues. The CDR3 sequence is CASSFDRAGNSPLHF.

Considering frequency, this clonotype is medium-sized. V gene TRBV29-1 combines with J gene TRBJ2-1; TCRdb gives TRBD2 as the D gene, but with no DNA this cannot be confirmed. Germline-derived CDR1 and CDR2 are SQVTM and ANQGSEA. This CDR3 is 12 amino acids long. CDR3: CSVEVSGVAQFF.

The chain recombines TRBV4-2 with TRBJ1-3; with no DNA, the TCRdb D assignment of TRBD1 cannot be verified. Germline V gives CDR1 LGHNA, CDR2 YNFKEQ. The length of the CDR3 is 18 residues. The CDR3: CASSQGLGTGGFRNTIYF.

In terms of frequency, this clonotype is medium-sized. V gene TRBV9 combines with J gene TRBJ2-5; TCRdb reports TRBD1, a call that lacks DNA to check it against. This CDR3 spans 15 amino acids. The germline V gene has CDR1 SGDLS and CDR2 YYNGEE. The CDR3 sequence: CASSPSGTPEETQYF.

The rearrangement joins TRBV6-2 or TRBV6-3 to TRBJ1-1; TCRdb reports TRBD1, a call that lacks DNA to check it against. CDR1 is MNHEY and CDR2 is SVGEGT in the germline V gene. This CDR3 has 17 amino acids. CDR3 sequence: CASSYPRTGTMNTEAFF.

The V call is TRBV12-3 or TRBV12-4, the J call TRBJ2-1. CDR3 size: 12 residues. The CDR3 here is CASSSYDNEQFF.